A single sample is the source of the 28 T cell receptor beta chains below, sequenced in a study of CD8 T cells in Susac syndrome. An amount of RNA that ranged from roughly 0.5 to 1 ug was reverse transcribed with random hexamers. TCRdb ran MiXCR on the immunoSEQ multiplex PCR reads and lists one entry per CDR3 protein. The profile covers approximately 100,000 distinct CDR3 sequences, with just under 95% appearing a single time and about 0.11% taken by the ten largest. Material: CD8+ T cells from PBMCs. All receptors derive from a human donor in good health.

The V call is TRBV20-1, the J call TRBJ1-2; 9 bases match TRBD1. Trimming took 5 bases from V and 8 from J; bases not matched to a gene: 6. The CDR3 is 12 residues long. From germline, CDR1 is DFQATT and CDR2 SNEGSKA (reference sequence). CDR3: CSAGGQGEGYTF. DNA for the CDR3: TGCAGTGCTGGGGGACAGGGCGAGGGCTACACCTTC.

V and J are TRBV7-9 and TRBJ2-1, with a weak D call TRBD1 (6 bases). Germline assignment: CDR1 SEHNR and CDR2 FQNEAQ (reference sequence). Trimming shortened V by 8 bases and J by 5 bases, and 16 bases separated the two germline ends. This CDR3 has 14 residues. CDR3 protein: CASLLGRGHNEQFF. The DNA of the CDR3 is TGTGCCAGCCTTCTAGGCAGGGGCCACAATGAGCAGTTCTTC. Using reference TRBV7-9 and TRBJ2-1 for the parts outside the CDR3, the full variable domain is DTGVSQNPRHKITKRGQNVTFRCDPISEHNRLYWYRQTLGQGPEFLTYFQNEAQLEKSRLLSDRFSAERPKGSFSTLEIQRTEQGDSAMYLCASLLGRGHNEQFFGPGTRLTVL.

CDR3 sequence: CASSFFRRGYGKNIQYF. CDR3 DNA: TGTGCCAGCAGCTTTTTTAGGCGAGGATATGGCAAAAACATTCAGTACTTC. The chain uses TRBV7-8 and TRBJ2-4, with unresolved D. V was pared by 3 bases and J by 3 bases, with 18 bases between. The CDR3 has 17 amino acids. Per germline, CDR1 SGHVS and CDR2 FQNEAQ.

This chain uses TRBV7-2 with TRBJ2-3; possibly TRBD2 for D (6 bases). Germline assignment: CDR1 SGHTA and CDR2 FQGNSA. CDR3 length: 18 residues. V lost 5 bases to trimming and J lost 1 base, with 22 bases between them. The CDR3 coding sequence is TGTGCCAGCAGCCCCGCACAAAATAGCGGACGTGGCACAGATACGCAGTATTTT. This translates into CASSPAQNSGRGTDTQYF.

This chain uses TRBV20-1 with TRBJ2-5; D uncertain. CDR1 DFQATT and CDR2 SNEGSKA come from the germline V gene (reference sequence). V lost 0 bases to trimming and J lost 6 bases, with 11 bases between them. The CDR3 loop spans 13 amino acids. CDR3 region: CSARENPRQTQYF. The CDR3 DNA sequence: TGCAGTGCTAGAGAAAATCCTCGACAGACCCAGTACTTC.

The genes are TRBV2 and TRBJ2-1, with TRBD2 matching 13 bases. CDR3 length: 17 amino acids. V lost 7 bases to trimming and J lost 5 bases; unmatched junction nucleotides: 11. CDR1 and CDR2 from the germline V gene are SNHLY and FYNNEI. The DNA for the CDR3 is TGTGCCAGCACCGGGACTAGCGGGAAAGCGCGGGACAATGAGCAGTTCTTC. Its protein product is CASTGTSGKARDNEQFF.

J is TRBJ1-2 and V is TRBV29-1; D is undetermined. V was cut by 0 bases and J by 3 bases, with 14 bases left in between. Germline V gives CDR1 SQVTM, CDR2 ANQGSEA. The CDR3 is 15 residues long. The CDR3 region is CSVEDTHGPHYGYTF. The CDR3 DNA is TGCAGCGTTGAAGATACCCACGGACCTCACTATGGCTACACCTTC.

The rearrangement joins TRBV11-1 to TRBJ1-6; D is unclear. The CDR3 loop spans 14 amino acids. Trimming pared 2 bases from V and 8 bases from J, leaving 10 bases between. Germline loops: CDR1 SGHAT, CDR2 FQDESV (reference sequence). CDR3 region: CASSLRANDSPLHF. CDR3 in DNA: TGTGCCAGCAGCTTACGTGCCAACGATTCACCCCTCCACTTT. The full variable domain, in which reference TRBV11-1 and TRBJ1-6 provide the parts outside the CDR3, is EAEVAQSPRYKITEKSQAVAFWCDPISGHATLYWYRQILGQGPELLVQFQDESVVDDSQLPKDRFSAERLKGVDSTLKIQPAELGDSAMYLCASSLRANDSPLHFGNGTRLTVT.

The V and J genes are TRBV5-1 and TRBJ1-1; D is ambiguous. The germline CDR1 and CDR2 sequences are SGHRS and YFSETQ. The CDR3 consists of 18 residues. Deletions cut 4 bases from V and 1 base from J, with 23 bases between. This chain's CDR3 is CASSMEYRLTFGNTEAFF. As DNA, the CDR3 is TGCGCCAGCAGCATGGAGTACAGACTTACCTTTGGGAACACTGAAGCTTTCTTT.

This clonotype was seen a single time. V is TRBV29-1 and J is TRBJ2-7, with D unclear. V lost 1 base to trimming and J lost 2 bases, with 9 bases between them. Germline CDR1 reads SQVTM; CDR2 reads ANQGSEA. The CDR3 extends over 13 amino acids. As DNA, the CDR3 is TGCAGCGTTGAAGGAGCGTCTACCTACGAGCAGTACTTC. Its translation is CSVEGASTYEQYF.

The rearrangement links TRBV7-6 to TRBJ2-5; 7 positions match TRBD2. CDR1 SGHVS and CDR2 FNYEAQ come from the germline V gene. This CDR3 has 19 residues. Trimming cost V 7 bases and J 5 bases; bases outside gene matches: 25. The CDR3 coding sequence is TGTGCCAGCACCCACCGTGGTGGCGGGAGCCCCCAGCTTGGGGAGACCCAGTACTTC. Residues: CASTHRGGGSPQLGETQYF.

V is TRBV7-9 and J is TRBJ2-7; D is unresolved. V was shortened by 6 bases and J by 3 bases, with 15 bases between the two germline ends. The CDR3 has 14 residues. CDR1 is SEHNR, CDR2 FQNEAQ, per germline (reference sequence). The DNA for the CDR3 is TGTGCCAGCAGTCAACCGAGTCCGGTCTACGAGCAGTACTTC. This encodes CASSQPSPVYEQYF.

V and J are TRBV7-9 and TRBJ1-5, with D tentatively TRBD1 (6 bases). Germline lookup yields CDR1 SEHNR and CDR2 FQNEAQ (reference sequence). The CDR3 spans 14 residues. The V end lost 5 bases, the J end lost 7 bases, and 15 bases lay between the germline ends. The CDR3 nucleotides read TGTGCCAGCAGCCCAAGTGGGGGGCTACAGCCCCAGCATTTT. Residues: CASSPSGGLQPQHF.

This rearrangement joins TRBV9 to TRBJ1-1; no reliable D call. Trimming stripped 3 bases from V and 1 base from J, with 4 bases between. The CDR3 runs 12 residues. Germline V gives CDR1 SGDLS, CDR2 YYNGEE. The CDR3 nucleotides are TGTGCCAGCAGCGAACGGAACACTGAAGCTTTCTTT. The encoded protein is CASSERNTEAFF.

The rearrangement joins TRBV25-1 to TRBJ2-7; tentatively, D is TRBD1 (6 bases). The germline V gene encodes CDR1 MGHDK and CDR2 SYGVNS. The CDR3 loop spans 16 amino acids. V was shortened by 0 bases and J by 5 bases, with 17 bases between the two germline ends. In DNA, the CDR3 is TGTGCCAGCAGTGAATACGGATCCGGCAGGGGCAACGAGCAGTACTTC. It yields the protein CASSEYGSGRGNEQYF.

The chain joins TRBV19 to TRBJ1-2; no clear D gene. The CDR3 length is 15 residues. CDR1 LNHDA and CDR2 SQIVND come from the germline V gene (reference sequence). The germline V and J ends were trimmed by 7 bases and 2 bases, with 17 bases remaining between them. This chain's CDR3 is CASNFPSWGNYGYTF. CDR3 DNA: TGTGCCAGTAATTTCCCATCGTGGGGAAACTATGGCTACACCTTC.

The genes are TRBV7-2 and TRBJ2-3; TRBD1 aligns across 9 bases. Trimming removed 2 bases from V and 3 bases from J; junction bases left unmatched: 15. This CDR3 has 19 residues. From germline, CDR1 is SGHTA and CDR2 FQGNSA. The CDR3 region is CASSLKGDREKRITDTQYF. CDR3 nucleotide sequence: TGTGCCAGCAGCTTAAAAGGGGACAGGGAAAAAAGGATTACAGATACGCAGTATTTT.

This chain uses TRBV28 with TRBJ1-2, with 8 bases fitting TRBD1. Germline loops: CDR1 MDHEN, CDR2 SYDVKM. The CDR3 is 16 amino acids. The V and J ends lost 5 bases and 2 bases, in that order; junction bases with no gene match: 10. The CDR3 DNA reads TGTGCCAGCAGTCCGTTGACAGGGGCGAAGAACTATGGCTACACCTTC. Amino acid sequence: CASSPLTGAKNYGYTF.

This chain uses TRBV7-2 with TRBJ2-1; TRBD2 aligns across 9 bases. This CDR3 is 16 amino acids long. J gave up 5 bases and V 6 bases, and 11 bases lay outside the gene matches. Germline V gene sequence: CDR1 SGHTA, CDR2 FQGNSA. The CDR3 loop reads CASRNPGLASNNEQFF. CDR3 sequence (DNA): TGTGCCAGCAGGAATCCGGGACTAGCATCTAACAATGAGCAGTTCTTC.

The chain links TRBV10-3 to TRBJ1-2; 10 bases are shared with TRBD1. Germline lookup yields CDR1 ENHRY and CDR2 SYGVKD. This CDR3 spans 14 amino acids. J was trimmed by 5 bases and V by 4 bases; bases with no gene match: 4. The CDR3 bases are TGTGCCATCAGTGCCGGGGACAGGGGATATGGCTACACCTTC. Translating gives CAISAGDRGYGYTF.

The CDR3 DNA follows: TGTGCCAGCAGCTTAGGTCAACGCTCTGGAAACACCATATATTTT. It encodes CASSLGQRSGNTIYF. The rearrangement uses TRBV7-9 and TRBJ1-3, with D hard to call. V was trimmed by 1 base and J by 0 bases, leaving 7 bases between them. The CDR3 totals 15 residues. Germline loops: CDR1 SEHNR, CDR2 FQNEAQ (reference sequence).

DNA for the CDR3: TGTGCCAGCAAACCGGGACAGGGTCCCAATCAGCCCCAGCATTTT. Its translation is CASKPGQGPNQPQHF. V usage is TRBV27 and J usage is TRBJ1-5, with TRBD1 identical over 9 bases. After removal of 7 bases from V and 3 bases from J, the junction contained 7 bases not matched to a gene. This CDR3 has 15 residues. Germline V gene sequence: CDR1 MNHEY, CDR2 SMNVEV (reference sequence).

This rearrangement joins TRBV2 to TRBJ1-1; D unclear. This CDR3 is 11 amino acids long. CDR1 is SNHLY and CDR2 is FYNNEI in the germline V gene. Trimming stripped 6 bases from V and 3 bases from J, with 5 bases between. Here the CDR3 DNA reads TGTGCCAGCAGAACATACACTGAAGCTTTCTTT. Protein product: CASRTYTEAFF.

The chain employs TRBV27 and TRBJ2-7; maybe TRBD2 (5 bases). Between the trimmed V and J ends, which lost 5 bases and 3 bases, there was a span of 14 bases. The CDR3 contains 14 residues. Germline V gives CDR1 MNHEY, CDR2 SMNVEV (reference sequence). The CDR3, as DNA: TGTGCCAGCAGTCCGGCCGGGGTTGACTACGAGCAGTACTTC. Protein: CASSPAGVDYEQYF.

CDR3 sequence (DNA): TGCGCCAGCAGCCAGGAGAGCCATTATGAGCAGTTCTTC. This encodes CASSQESHYEQFF. The chain is built from TRBV4-1 and TRBJ2-1; D not certain. This CDR3 region has 13 residues. The V gene's germline CDR1 is MGHRA and CDR2 YSYEKL. V was shortened by 3 bases and J by 8 bases, with 11 bases between the two germline ends.

This chain connects TRBV29-1 to TRBJ1-5; D unclear. The CDR3 is 13 amino acids. The V and J ends lost 3 bases and 3 bases respectively, with 9 bases between them. Germline V gene sequence: CDR1 SQVTM, CDR2 ANQGSEA. The CDR3 spells CSVDAGPNQPQHF. The DNA of the CDR3 is TGCAGCGTTGATGCAGGCCCCAATCAGCCCCAGCATTTT.

The chain combines TRBV6-5 with TRBJ1-2; maybe TRBD1 (6 bases). CDR3 length: 14 residues. The ends were cut back, 4 bases at V and 5 bases at J, with 14 bases in the middle. Looked up from germline, CDR1 is MNHEY and CDR2 is SVGAGI. CDR3 sequence (DNA): TGTGCCAGCAGTTTTGGGACAATGTTTTATGGCTACACCTTC. Protein sequence: CASSFGTMFYGYTF.

DNA of the CDR3: TGTGCCAGCAGCCCACAGGTCCTAAGCTCCTACGAGCAGTACTTC. Translation gives CASSPQVLSSYEQYF. This chain connects TRBV5-8 to TRBJ2-7; tentatively, D is TRBD1 (5 bases). Germline V gene sequence: CDR1 SGHTS, CDR2 YDEGEE. The V end was cut by 4 bases, the J end by 0 bases, with 14 bases between. This CDR3 spans 15 amino acids. The whole variable domain, remainder taken from reference TRBV5-8 and TRBJ2-7, is EAGVTQSPTHLIKTRGQQATLRCSPISGHTSVYWYQQALGLGLQFLLWYDEGEERNRGNFPPRFSGRQFPNYSSELNVNALELEDSALYLCASSPQVLSSYEQYFGPGTRLTVT.